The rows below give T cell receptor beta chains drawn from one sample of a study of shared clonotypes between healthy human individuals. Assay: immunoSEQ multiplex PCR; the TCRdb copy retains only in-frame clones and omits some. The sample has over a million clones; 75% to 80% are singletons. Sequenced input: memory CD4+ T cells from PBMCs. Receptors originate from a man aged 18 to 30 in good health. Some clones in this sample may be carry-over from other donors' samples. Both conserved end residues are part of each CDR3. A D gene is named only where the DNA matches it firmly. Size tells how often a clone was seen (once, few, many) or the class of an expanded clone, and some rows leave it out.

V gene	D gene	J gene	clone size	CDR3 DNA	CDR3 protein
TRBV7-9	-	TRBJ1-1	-	TGTGCCAGCAGCTTCAGCGGGAACACTGAAGCTTTCTTT	CASSFSGNTEAFF
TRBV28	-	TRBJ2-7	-	TGTGCCAGCAGTCCGCCAGGGCCCCTGTTCTCCTACGAGCAGTACTTC	CASSPPGPLFSYEQYF
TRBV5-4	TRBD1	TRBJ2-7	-	TGTGCCAGCAGCTACGGACAGGGGGCGGACAACGAGCAGTACTTC	CASSYGQGADNEQYF
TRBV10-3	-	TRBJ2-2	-	TGTGCCACACGGACTGGGAACACCGGGGAGCTGTTTTTT	CATRTGNTGELFF
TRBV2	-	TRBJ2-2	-	TGTGCCAGTCGGGGACTTGCGGACAGTCTTACCGGGGAGCTGTTTTTT	CASRGLADSLTGELFF
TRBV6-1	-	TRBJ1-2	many	TGTGCCAGCAGGAGATCAGGGGCGCAGTACTATGGCTACACCTTC	CASRRSGAQYYGYTF
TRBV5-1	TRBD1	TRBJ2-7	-	TGCGCCAGCAGCCCCGGGACAGCGAGCTCCTACGAGCAGTACTTC	CASSPGTASSYEQYF
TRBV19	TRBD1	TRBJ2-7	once	TGTGCCAGTAGTACTGAGGACAGGTCCTCCTACGAGCAGTACTTC	CASSTEDRSSYEQYF
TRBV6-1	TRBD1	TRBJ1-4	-	TGTGCCAGCAAGCGGACAGGCTTTAATGAAAAACTGTTTTTT	CASKRTGFNEKLFF
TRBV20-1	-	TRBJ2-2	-	TGCAGTGCGTCCGGAACCGGGGAGCTGTTTTTT	CSASGTGELFF
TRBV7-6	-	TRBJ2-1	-	TGTGCCAGCAGCCTGGCTAGCCCCTACAATGAGCAGTTCTTC	CASSLASPYNEQFF
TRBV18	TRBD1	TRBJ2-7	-	TGTGCCAGCTCACAAACCGGGACAGGTTACTACGAGCAGTACTTC	CASSQTGTGYYEQYF
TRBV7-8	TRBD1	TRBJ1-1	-	TGTGCCAGCAGCGGGTACGGACAGGGCAGCACTGAAGCTTTCTTT	CASSGYGQGSTEAFF
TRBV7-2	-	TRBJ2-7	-	TGTGCCAGCAGCACCCGCCCCGGACAAGCGAGGTACGAGCAGTACTTC	CASSTRPGQARYEQYF
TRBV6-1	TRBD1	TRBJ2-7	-	TGTGCCAGCAGTGACACAGGGGTCCAAAGCTCCTACGAGCAGTACTTC	CASSDTGVQSSYEQYF
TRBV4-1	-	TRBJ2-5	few	TGCGCCAGCAGCCAAGATCTCTTAGGGGCAGTTCAAGAGACCCAGTACTTC	CASSQDLLGAVQETQYF
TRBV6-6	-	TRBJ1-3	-	TGTGCCAGCAGTCCAATCCAGGGAACTGGAAACACCATATATTTT	CASSPIQGTGNTIYF
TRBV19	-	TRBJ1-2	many	TGTGCCAGTAGTCAGAGGGCTGATGGCTACACCTTC	CASSQRADGYTF
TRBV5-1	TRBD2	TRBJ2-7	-	TGCGCCAGCAGCTTGCGAGTCGGGGGGGAGGCCGAGCAGTACTTC	CASSLRVGGEAEQYF
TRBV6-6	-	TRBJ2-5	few	TGTGCCACCCAGGACAGCCAAGAGACCCAGTACTTC	CATQDSQETQYF
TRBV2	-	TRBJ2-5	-	TGTGCCAGCAGTGAAAGGCAGGGCCGTGTGCGGACCCAGTACTTC	CASSERQGRVRTQYF
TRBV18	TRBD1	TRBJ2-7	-	TGTGCCAGCTCACCAGGGACAGAGAGGGAGCAGTACTTC	CASSPGTEREQYF
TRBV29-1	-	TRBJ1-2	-	TGCAGCGTTGAACCAAAGGTCGCTCTAGGGACGGGTGGCTACACCTTC	CSVEPKVALGTGGYTF
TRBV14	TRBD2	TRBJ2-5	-	TGTGCCAGCAGCCAAGATCGGCGCGGGAGGGGAGAGACCCAGTACTTC	CASSQDRRGRGETQYF
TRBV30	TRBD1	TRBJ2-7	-	TGTGCCTGGCAACGCCGGGACAGGGAGCCGCGGCAGTACTTC	CAWQRRDREPRQYF
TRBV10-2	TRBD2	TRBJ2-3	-	TGCGCCAGCAGTGGCGAGCGGGACCGCACAGATACGCAGTATTTT	CASSGERDRTDTQYF
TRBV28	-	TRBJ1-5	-	TGTGCCAGCAGTCCGCCCAGGGGAACCCAGCCCCAGCATTTT	CASSPPRGTQPQHF
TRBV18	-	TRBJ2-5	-	TGTGCCAGCTCACCCAGTCTTGAAGAGACCCAGTACTTC	CASSPSLEETQYF
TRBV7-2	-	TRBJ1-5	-	TGTGCCAGCAGCTTTTATGGTCAGCCCCAGCATTTT	CASSFYGQPQHF
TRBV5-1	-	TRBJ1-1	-	TGCGCCAGCAGCCACGCGGTCACTGAAGCTTTCTTT	CASSHAVTEAFF
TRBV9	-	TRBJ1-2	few	TGTGCCAGCAGCCTACCAGGGGAGGGCTACACCTTC	CASSLPGEGYTF
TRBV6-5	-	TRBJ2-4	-	TGTGCCAGCAGCCCCCCCGGGACGCGGAAAAACATTCAGTACTTC	CASSPPGTRKNIQYF
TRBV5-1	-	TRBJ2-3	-	TGCGCCAGCAACGGACGCGGGGGCACAGATACGCAGTATTTT	CASNGRGGTDTQYF
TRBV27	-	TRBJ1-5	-	TGTGCCAGTCGCAAAAGAGATCAGCCCCAGCATTTT	CASRKRDQPQHF